Below, one T cell receptor beta chain is given with its context. Its matching antigen is unknown. CDR3 length equals 18 residues. Germline values: CDR1 SGHRS, CDR2 YFSETQ. The ends were cut back, 3 bases at V and 1 base at J, with 19 bases in the middle. This sample was taken from a study of a mutant IDH1 vaccine in newly diagnosed glioma. This sample's time point: week 11, during vaccination. With topical imiquimod, each dose of the vaccine consisted of 300 ug of mutant IDH1 20-mer peptide. Profiled with immunoSEQ multiplex PCR; TCRdb holds only in-frame clones, not every one. In the table there are tens of thousands of clones, 60% to 80% of which are singletons.

The V and J genes are TRBV5-1 and TRBJ2-2; D is perhaps TRBD2 (6 bases). This TCR derives from a man aged 30-40 years with glioma. Material: PBMCs, obtained from a glioma patient whose treatment included an IDH1 peptide vaccine. CDR3 nucleotides: TGCGCCAGCAGCTCGGAGGGCGATTATTACGGGAACACCGGGGAGCTGTTTTTT. It translates to CASSSEGDYYGNTGELFF.